This T cell receptor beta chain was found in a study of neurological immune-mediated disorders. Study-wide points: Expanded clones shared no CDR3 amino acid sequences across subjects, suggesting private repertoires in all groups.

Trimming took 3 bases from V and 1 from J, leaving 9 bases between them. Germline assignment: CDR1 DFQATT and CDR2 SNEGSKA (reference sequence). This CDR3 is built from 13 residues. This clonotype was detected many times. The antigen is unknown. TCRdb reprocessed the 5' RACE reads with MiXCR, giving one entry per CDR3 protein. The sample lists around 32,000 distinct CDR3 sequences, 9% to 13% occurring once. The receptor was derived from a woman aged 55 to 70 in good health. The chain combines TRBV20-1 with TRBJ1-1; D is uncertain. Material: PBMCs. The CDR3 DNA sequence: TGCAGTGCTAGTGGGAACACGAACACTGAAGCTTTCTTT. It is translated as CSASGNTNTEAFF.